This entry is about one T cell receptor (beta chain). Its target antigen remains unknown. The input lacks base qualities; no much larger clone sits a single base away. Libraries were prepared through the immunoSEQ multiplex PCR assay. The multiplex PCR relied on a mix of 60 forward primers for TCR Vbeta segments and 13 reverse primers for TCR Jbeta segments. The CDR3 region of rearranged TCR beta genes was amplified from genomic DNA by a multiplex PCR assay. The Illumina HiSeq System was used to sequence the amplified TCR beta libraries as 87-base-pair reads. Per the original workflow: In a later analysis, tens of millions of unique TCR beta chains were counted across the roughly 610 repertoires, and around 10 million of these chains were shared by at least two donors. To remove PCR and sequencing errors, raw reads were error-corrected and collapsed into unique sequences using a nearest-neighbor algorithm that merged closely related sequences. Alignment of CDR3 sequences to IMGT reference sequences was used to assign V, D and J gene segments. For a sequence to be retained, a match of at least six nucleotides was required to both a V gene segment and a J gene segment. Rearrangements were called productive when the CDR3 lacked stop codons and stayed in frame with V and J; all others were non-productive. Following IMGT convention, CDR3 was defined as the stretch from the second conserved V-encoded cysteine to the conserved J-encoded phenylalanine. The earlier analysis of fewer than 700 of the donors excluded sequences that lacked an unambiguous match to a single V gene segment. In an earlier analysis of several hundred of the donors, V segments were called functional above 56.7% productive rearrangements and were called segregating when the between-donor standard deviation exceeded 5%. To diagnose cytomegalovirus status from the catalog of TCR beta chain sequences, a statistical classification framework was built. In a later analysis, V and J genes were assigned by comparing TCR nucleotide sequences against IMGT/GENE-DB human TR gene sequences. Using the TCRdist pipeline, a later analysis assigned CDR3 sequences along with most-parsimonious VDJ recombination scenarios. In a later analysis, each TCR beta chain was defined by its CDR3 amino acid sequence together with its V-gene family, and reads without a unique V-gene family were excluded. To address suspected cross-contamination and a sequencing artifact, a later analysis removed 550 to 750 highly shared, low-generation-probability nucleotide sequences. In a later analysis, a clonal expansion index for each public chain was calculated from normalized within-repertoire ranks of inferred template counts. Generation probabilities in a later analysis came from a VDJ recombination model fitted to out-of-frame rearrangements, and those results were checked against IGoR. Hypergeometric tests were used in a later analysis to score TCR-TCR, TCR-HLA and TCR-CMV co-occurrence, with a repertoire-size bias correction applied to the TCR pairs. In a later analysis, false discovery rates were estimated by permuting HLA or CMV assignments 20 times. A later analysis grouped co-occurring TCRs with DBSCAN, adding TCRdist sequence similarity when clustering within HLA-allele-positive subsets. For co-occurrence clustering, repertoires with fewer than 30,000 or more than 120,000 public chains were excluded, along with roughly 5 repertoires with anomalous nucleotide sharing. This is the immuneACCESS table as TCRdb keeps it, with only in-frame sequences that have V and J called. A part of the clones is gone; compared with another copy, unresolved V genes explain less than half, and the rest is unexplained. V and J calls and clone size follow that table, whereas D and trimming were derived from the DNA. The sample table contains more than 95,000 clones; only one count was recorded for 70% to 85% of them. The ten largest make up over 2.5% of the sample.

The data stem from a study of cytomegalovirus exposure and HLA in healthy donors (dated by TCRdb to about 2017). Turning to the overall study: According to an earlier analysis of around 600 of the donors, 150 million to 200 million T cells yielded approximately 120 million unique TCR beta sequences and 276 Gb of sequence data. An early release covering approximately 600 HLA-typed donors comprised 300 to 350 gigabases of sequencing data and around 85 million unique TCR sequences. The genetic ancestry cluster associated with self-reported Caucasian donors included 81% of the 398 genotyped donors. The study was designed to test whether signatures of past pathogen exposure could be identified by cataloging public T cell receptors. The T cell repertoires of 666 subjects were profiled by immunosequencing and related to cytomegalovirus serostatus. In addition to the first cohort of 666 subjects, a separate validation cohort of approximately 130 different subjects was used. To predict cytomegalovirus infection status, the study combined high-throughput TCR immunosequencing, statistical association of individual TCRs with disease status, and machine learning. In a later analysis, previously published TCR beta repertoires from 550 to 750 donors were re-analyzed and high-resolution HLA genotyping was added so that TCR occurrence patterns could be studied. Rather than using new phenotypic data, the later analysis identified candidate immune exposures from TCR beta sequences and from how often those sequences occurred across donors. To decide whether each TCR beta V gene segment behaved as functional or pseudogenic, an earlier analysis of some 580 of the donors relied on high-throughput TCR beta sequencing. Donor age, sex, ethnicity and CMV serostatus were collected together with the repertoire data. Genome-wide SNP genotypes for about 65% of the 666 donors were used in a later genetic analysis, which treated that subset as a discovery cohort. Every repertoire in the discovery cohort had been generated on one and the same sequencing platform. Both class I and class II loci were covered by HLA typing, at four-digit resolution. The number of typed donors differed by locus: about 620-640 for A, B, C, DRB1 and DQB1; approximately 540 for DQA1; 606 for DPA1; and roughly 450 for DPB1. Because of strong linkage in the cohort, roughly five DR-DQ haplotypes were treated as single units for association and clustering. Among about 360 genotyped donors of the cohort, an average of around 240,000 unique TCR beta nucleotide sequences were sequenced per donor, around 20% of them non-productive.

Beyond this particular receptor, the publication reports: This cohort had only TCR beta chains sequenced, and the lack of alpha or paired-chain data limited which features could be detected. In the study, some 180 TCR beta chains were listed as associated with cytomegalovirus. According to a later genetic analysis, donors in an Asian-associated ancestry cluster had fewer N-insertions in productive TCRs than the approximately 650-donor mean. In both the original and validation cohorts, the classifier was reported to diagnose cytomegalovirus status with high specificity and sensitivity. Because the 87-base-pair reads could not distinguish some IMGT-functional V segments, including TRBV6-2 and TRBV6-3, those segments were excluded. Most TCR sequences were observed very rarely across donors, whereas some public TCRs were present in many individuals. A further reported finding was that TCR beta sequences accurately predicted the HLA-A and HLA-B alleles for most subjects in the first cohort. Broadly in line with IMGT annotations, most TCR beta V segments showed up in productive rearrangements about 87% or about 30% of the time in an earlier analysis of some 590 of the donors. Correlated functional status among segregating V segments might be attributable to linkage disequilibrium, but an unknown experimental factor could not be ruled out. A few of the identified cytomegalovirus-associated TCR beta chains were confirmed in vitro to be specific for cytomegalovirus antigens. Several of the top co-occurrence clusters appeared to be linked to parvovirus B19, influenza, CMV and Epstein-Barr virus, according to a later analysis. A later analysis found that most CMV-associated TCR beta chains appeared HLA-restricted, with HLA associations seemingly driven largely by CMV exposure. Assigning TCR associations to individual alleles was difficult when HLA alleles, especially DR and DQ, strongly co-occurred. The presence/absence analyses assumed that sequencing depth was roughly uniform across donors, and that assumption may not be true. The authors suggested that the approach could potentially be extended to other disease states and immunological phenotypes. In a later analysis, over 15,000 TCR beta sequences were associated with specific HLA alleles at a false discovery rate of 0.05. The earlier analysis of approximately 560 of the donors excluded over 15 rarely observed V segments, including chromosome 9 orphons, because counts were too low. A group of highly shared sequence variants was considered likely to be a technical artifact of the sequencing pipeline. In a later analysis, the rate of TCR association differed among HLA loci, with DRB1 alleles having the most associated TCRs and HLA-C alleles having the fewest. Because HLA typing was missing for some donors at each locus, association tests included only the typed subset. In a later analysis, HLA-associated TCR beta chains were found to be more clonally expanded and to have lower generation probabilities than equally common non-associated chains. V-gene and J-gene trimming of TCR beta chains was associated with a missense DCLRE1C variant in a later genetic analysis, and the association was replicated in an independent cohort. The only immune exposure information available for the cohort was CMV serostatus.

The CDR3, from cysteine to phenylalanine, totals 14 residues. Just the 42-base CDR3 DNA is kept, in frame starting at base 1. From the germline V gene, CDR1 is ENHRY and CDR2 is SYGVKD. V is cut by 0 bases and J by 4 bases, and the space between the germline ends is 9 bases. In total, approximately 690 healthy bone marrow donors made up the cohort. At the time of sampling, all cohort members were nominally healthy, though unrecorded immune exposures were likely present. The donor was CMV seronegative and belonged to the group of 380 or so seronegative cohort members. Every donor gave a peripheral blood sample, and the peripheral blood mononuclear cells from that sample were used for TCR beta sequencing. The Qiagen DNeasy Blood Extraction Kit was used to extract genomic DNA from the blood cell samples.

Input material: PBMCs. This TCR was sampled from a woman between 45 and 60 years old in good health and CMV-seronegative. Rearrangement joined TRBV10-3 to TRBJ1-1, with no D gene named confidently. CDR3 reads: CAISESGVATEAFF. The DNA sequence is TGTGCCATCAGTGAGTCCGGGGTGGCCACTGAAGCTTTCTTT.